This T cell receptor (beta chain) derives from a study of T-cell reconstitution after alpha-beta-depleted transplantation in children. Preparation of the TCRbeta library involved a method that used unique molecular identifiers. TCRdb reanalysed the PCR reads using MiXCR and keeps one entry per CDR3 protein. Of 500,000 to 600,000 distinct CDR3 sequences in the sample, approximately 20% are singletons; the top ten hold roughly 3.3%. Trimming removed 4 bases at V and 6 bases at J, with 17 bases between. The CDR3 extends over 15 amino acids. Germline CDR1 reads SGHRS; CDR2 reads YFSETQ. This clonotype was observed a few times.

The clonotype was recovered from a human donor who donated a stem cell graft to a child with acute lymphoblastic leukemia. The chain links TRBV5-1 to TRBJ2-4, with D possibly called TRBD1 or TRBD2 (6 bases each). The sequenced sample was PBMCs from the stem cell graft donor, obtained from the stem cell graft. The CDR3 coding sequence is TGCGCCAGCAGCGCCGACGCGGGACAACTAAACATTCAGTACTTC. This translates into CASSADAGQLNIQYF.